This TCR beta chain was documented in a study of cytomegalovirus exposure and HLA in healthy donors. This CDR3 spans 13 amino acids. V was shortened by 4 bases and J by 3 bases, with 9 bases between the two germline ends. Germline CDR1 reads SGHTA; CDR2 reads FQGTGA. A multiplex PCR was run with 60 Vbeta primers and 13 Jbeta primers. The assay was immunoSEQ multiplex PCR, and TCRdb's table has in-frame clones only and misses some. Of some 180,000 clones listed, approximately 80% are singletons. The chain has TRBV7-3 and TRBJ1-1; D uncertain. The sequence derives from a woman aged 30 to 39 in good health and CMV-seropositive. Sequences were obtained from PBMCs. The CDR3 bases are TGTGCCAGCAGCTCCACTAGGCACACTGAAGCTTTCTTT. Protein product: CASSSTRHTEAFF.